These T cell receptor beta chains were read from a single sample in a study of T cell responses to AZD1222 COVID-19 vaccine. Only in-frame clones appear in the TCRdb table, and some are missing; sequencing was by immunoSEQ multiplex PCR. In the table there are roughly 130,000 clones, roughly nine tenths of which are singletons. The sequencing here drew on peripheral blood, taken on day 0 of AZD1222 vaccination. Receptor source: an adult in good health. CDR3s include the opening cysteine and the closing phenylalanine or tryptophan. The order of the fields is J gene, D gene, V gene, clone size, CDR3 length, CDR3 protein, CDR3 DNA. The D gene is left open where the match is weak. Rows give clone size only sometimes, using once, few, many, or a class for an expanded clone.

TRBJ2-1,NA,TRBV7-9,NA,13,CASSLESYNEQFF,TGTGCCAGCAGCTTAGAGTCCTACAATGAGCAGTTCTTC
TRBJ1-4,NA,TRBV6-1,NA,14,CASSERRANEKLFF,TGTGCCAGCAGTGAAAGGAGGGCTAATGAAAAACTGTTTTTT
TRBJ1-2,NA,TRBV2,NA,14,CACLKDSVNYGYTF,TGTGCCTGCCTTAAGGACAGTGTTAACTATGGCTACACCTTC
TRBJ2-1,NA,TRBV7-3,NA,12,CASSYGHNEQFF,TGTGCCAGCAGCTACGGTCACAATGAGCAGTTCTTC
TRBJ1-1,NA,TRBV7-9,NA,16,CASSSKLKTAEPEAFF,TGTGCCAGCAGCTCGAAACTGAAAACCGCGGAGCCTGAAGCTTTCTTT
TRBJ2-7,NA,TRBV11-2,NA,14,CASSFWAADYEQYF,TGTGCCAGCAGCTTTTGGGCGGCGGATTACGAGCAGTACTTC
TRBJ2-3,TRBD2,TRBV5-1,NA,16,CASSLGGTMSTDTQYF,TGCGCCAGCAGCTTGGGCGGGACTATGAGCACAGATACGCAGTATTTT
TRBJ1-5,NA,TRBV7-9,NA,14,CASSLTTGNQPQHF,TGTGCCAGCAGCTTAACGACCGGCAATCAGCCCCAGCATTTT
TRBJ2-7,NA,TRBV20-1,NA,11,CSAAGTWEQYF,TGCAGTGCTGCCGGGACTTGGGAGCAGTACTTC
TRBJ2-7,NA,TRBV28,NA,15,CASSSGDSASGRQYF,TGTGCCAGCAGTTCGGGGGACAGTGCGTCAGGACGGCAGTACTTC
TRBJ1-5,NA,TRBV5-1,NA,12,CASGPRDQPQHF,TGCGCCAGCGGCCCACGAGATCAGCCCCAGCATTTT
TRBJ1-5,NA,TRBV12-3/TRBV12-4,once,13,CASSSTSGQPQHF,TGTGCCAGCAGTTCCACTTCAGGTCAGCCCCAGCATTTT
TRBJ1-1,TRBD1,TRBV5-1,NA,14,CASSGGQGNTEAFF,TGCGCCAGCAGCGGGGGACAGGGGAACACTGAAGCTTTCTTT
TRBJ1-2,NA,TRBV7-8,NA,15,CASYSAGTPNYGYTF,TGTGCCAGCTATAGTGCCGGGACTCCAAACTATGGCTACACCTTC
TRBJ2-1,NA,TRBV11-2,NA,15,CASSTPRVSYNEQFF,TGTGCCAGCAGCACCCCGAGGGTTTCCTACAATGAGCAGTTCTTC
TRBJ1-1,TRBD1,TRBV5-1,NA,16,CASSLVTGQKNTEAFF,TGCGCCAGCAGCCTTGTTACGGGACAGAAGAACACTGAAGCTTTCTTT
TRBJ2-3,TRBD2,TRBV7-7,NA,14,CASSSGGPTDTQYF,TGTGCCAGCAGCTCGGGGGGGCCCACAGATACGCAGTATTTT
TRBJ2-7,NA,TRBV28,NA,14,CASLEGALADEQYF,TGTGCCAGCCTGGAGGGGGCTTTAGCTGACGAGCAGTACTTC
TRBJ1-2,TRBD1,TRBV3-1/TRBV3-2,NA,17,CASSQGYRGRPGYGYTF,TGTGCCAGCAGCCAGGGGTACAGGGGGCGCCCTGGCTATGGCTACACCTTC
TRBJ1-1,TRBD1,TRBV6-5,NA,12,CASSRDREGAFF,TGTGCCAGCAGCCGTGACAGGGAGGGAGCTTTCTTT
TRBJ1-5,NA,TRBV4-1,once,13,CASSERPNQPQHF,TGCGCCAGCAGTGAGAGGCCCAATCAGCCCCAGCATTTT
TRBJ2-7,NA,TRBV3-1/TRBV3-2,NA,13,CASSRSGAYEQYF,TGTGCCAGCAGCCGTTCAGGGGCCTACGAGCAGTACTTC
TRBJ2-2,NA,TRBV30,NA,14,CAGAGRANTGELFF,TGTGCCGGTGCGGGGAGAGCGAACACCGGGGAGCTGTTTTTT
TRBJ1-5,NA,TRBV6-1,NA,14,CASSGERSNQPQHF,TGTGCCAGCAGTGGCGAACGGAGCAATCAGCCCCAGCATTTT
TRBJ1-1,TRBD1,TRBV9,few,15,CASSEVLQGFTEAFF,TGTGCCAGCAGCGAGGTATTACAGGGGTTCACTGAAGCTTTCTTT
TRBJ2-2,NA,TRBV10-3,NA,14,CAIRAGWNTGELFF,TGTGCCATCAGAGCCGGATGGAACACCGGGGAGCTGTTTTTT
TRBJ2-5,NA,TRBV29-1,NA,13,CSVVGRLAETQYF,TGCAGCGTTGTGGGGCGGCTCGCAGAGACCCAGTACTTC
TRBJ1-5,NA,TRBV6-2/TRBV6-3,NA,14,CASSYGGVNQPQHF,TGTGCCAGCAGTTACGGAGGAGTTAATCAGCCCCAGCATTTT
TRBJ2-6,TRBD1,TRBV19,NA,20,CASRTQVGTGRFAGANVLTF,TGTGCCAGTAGGACCCAGGTGGGGACAGGGCGGTTCGCTGGGGCCAACGTCCTGACTTTC
TRBJ2-6,TRBD2,TRBV5-8,NA,18,CASSISSGGYSGANVLTF,TGTGCCAGCAGCATTTCTAGCGGGGGGTACTCTGGGGCCAACGTCCTGACTTTC
TRBJ2-3,NA,TRBV7-3,NA,13,CASSQGSTDTQYF,TGTGCCAGCAGCCAGGGGAGCACAGATACGCAGTATTTT
TRBJ2-7,NA,TRBV14,NA,13,CASSQELFYEQYF,TGTGCCAGCAGCCAAGAGCTCTTCTACGAGCAGTACTTC
TRBJ1-2,NA,TRBV7-8,NA,13,CASSLGQLGGYTF,TGTGCCAGCAGCTTAGGACAGCTCGGTGGCTACACCTTC
TRBJ1-5,NA,TRBV7-2,NA,14,CASSPGTRQQPQHF,TGTGCCAGCAGCCCCGGGACCCGGCAACAGCCCCAGCATTTT
TRBJ1-6,NA,TRBV19,NA,13,CASISRDGLSLHF,TGTGCCAGTATCTCCCGGGACGGTCTTTCCCTCCACTTT
TRBJ1-2,NA,TRBV27,once,17,CASSLSGGPRRGYGYTF,TGTGCCAGCAGTTTATCGGGGGGCCCCCGCCGGGGGTATGGCTACACCTTC
TRBJ1-6,NA,TRBV5-1,NA,14,CASSLFLENSPLHF,TGCGCCAGCAGCTTGTTTCTGGAGAATTCACCCCTCCACTTT
TRBJ2-7,TRBD2,TRBV6-2/TRBV6-3,NA,15,CASSSPSGGRNEQYF,TGTGCCAGCAGTTCCCCTAGCGGGGGGAGAAACGAGCAGTACTTC
TRBJ2-3,NA,TRBV19,NA,15,CASTATGTDTDTQYF,TGTGCCAGTACCGCGACAGGTACCGACACAGATACGCAGTATTTT
TRBJ1-5,NA,TRBV2,NA,14,CASIGQGGGQPQHF,TGTGCCAGCATCGGGCAGGGTGGAGGACAGCCCCAGCATTTT